This T cell receptor beta chain was sequenced in a study of blood T cells in healthy people across ages. Study conclusions and caveats: Significant beta diversity loss was already apparent by age approximately 37, declining roughly linearly. A strong correlation was seen between TCR beta diversity and naive T cell percentage.

A J-beta primer mix and a sample-barcoded 5' primer were used in a second PCR of roughly 6 to 11 cycles. Carrying 12 random nucleotides, a template-switch adaptor labeled each individual cDNA molecule. At least 2.5 million CDR3-containing paired-end reads were obtained per sample. TCRdb independently ran MiXCR on the 5' RACE reads; one entry per CDR3 protein. In the table there are some 750,000 distinct CDR3 sequences, roughly 20% of which are singletons. Concerning this clonotype: Its antigen is as yet unknown.

V lost 0 bases to trimming and J lost 0 bases, with 10 bases between them. Germline CDR1 is KGHDR and CDR2 is SFDVKD. This CDR3 has 16 amino acids. Sequencing was done on a sample of blood. This clonotype was sampled from a man in his 70s in good health. The chain is built from TRBV24-1 and TRBJ2-5; tentative D call: TRBD1 (5 bases). The CDR3 DNA sequence: TGTGCCACCAGTGATTTGGGGGCAGGATACCAAGAGACCCAGTACTTC. As protein: CATSDLGAGYQETQYF.